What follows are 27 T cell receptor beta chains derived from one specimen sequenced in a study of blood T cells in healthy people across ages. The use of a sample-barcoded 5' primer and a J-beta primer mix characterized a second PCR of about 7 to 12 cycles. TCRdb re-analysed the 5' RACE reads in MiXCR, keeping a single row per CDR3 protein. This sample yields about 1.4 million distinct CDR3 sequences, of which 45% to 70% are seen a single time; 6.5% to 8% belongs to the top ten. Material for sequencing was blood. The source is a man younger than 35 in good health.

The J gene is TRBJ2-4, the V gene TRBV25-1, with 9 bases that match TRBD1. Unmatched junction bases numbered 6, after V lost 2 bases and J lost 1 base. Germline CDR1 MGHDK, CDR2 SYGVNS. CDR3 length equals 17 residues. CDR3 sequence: CASSEMGTGRAKNIQYF. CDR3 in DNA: TGTGCCAGCAGTGAAATGGGGACAGGGAGGGCCAAAAACATTCAGTACTTC.

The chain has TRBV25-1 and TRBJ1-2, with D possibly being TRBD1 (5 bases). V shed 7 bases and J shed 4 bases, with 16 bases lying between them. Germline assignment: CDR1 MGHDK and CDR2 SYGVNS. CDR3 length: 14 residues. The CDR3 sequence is CASNPNSGIYGYTF. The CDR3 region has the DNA TGTGCCAGCAACCCCAACTCAGGGATCTATGGCTACACCTTC.

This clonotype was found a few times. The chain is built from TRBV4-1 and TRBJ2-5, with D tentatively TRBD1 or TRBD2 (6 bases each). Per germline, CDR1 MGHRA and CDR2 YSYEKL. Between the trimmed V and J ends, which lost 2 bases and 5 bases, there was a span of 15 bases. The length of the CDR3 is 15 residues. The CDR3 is CASSQPSLGGETQYF. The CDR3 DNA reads TGCGCCAGCAGCCAACCTTCCTTGGGGGGCGAGACCCAGTACTTC.

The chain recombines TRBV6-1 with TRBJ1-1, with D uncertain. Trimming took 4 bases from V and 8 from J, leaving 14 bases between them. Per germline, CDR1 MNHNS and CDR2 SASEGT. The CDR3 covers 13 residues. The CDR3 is CASSGRTHREAFF. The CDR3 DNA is TGTGCCAGCAGTGGGAGGACCCATCGGGAAGCTTTCTTT.

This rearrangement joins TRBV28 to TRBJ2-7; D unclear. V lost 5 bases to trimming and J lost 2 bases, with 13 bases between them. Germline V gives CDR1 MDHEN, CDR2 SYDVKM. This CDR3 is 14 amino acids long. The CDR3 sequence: CASSVFQRTYEQYF. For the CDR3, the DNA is TGTGCCAGCAGTGTCTTCCAGAGGACCTACGAGCAGTACTTC. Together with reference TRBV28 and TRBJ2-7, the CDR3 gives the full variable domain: DVKVTQSSRYLVKRTGEKVFLECVQDMDHENMFWYRQDPGLGLRLIYFSYDVKMKEKGDIPEGYSVSREKKERFSLILESASTNQTSMYLCASSVFQRTYEQYFGPGTRLTVT.

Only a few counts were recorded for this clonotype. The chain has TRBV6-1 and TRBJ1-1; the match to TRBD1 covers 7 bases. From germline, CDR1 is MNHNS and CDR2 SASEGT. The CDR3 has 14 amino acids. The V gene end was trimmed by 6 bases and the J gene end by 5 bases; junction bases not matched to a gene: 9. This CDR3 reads CASSRRQGGTEAFF. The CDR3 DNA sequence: TGTGCCAGCAGCCGAAGACAGGGCGGAACTGAAGCTTTCTTT.

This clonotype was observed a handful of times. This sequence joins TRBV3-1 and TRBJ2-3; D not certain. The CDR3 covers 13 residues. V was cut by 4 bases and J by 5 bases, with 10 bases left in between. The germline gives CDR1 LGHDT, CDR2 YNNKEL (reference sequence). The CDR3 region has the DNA TGTGCCAGCAGCCCTACCCTTCTAGATACGCAGTATTTT. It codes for CASSPTLLDTQYF.

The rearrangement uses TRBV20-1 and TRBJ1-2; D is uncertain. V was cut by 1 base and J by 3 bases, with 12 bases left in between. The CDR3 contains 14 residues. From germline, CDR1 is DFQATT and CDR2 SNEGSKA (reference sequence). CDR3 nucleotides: TGCAGTGCTAGAGGAGAGCAGGACCACTATGGCTACACCTTC. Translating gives CSARGEQDHYGYTF.

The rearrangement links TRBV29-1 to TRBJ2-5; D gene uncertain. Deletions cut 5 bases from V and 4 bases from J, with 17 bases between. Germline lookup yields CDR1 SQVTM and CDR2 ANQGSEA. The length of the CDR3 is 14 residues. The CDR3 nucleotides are TGCAGCGTTTCCACGCCCCCCTCAAGAGAGACCCAGTACTTC. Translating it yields CSVSTPPSRETQYF.

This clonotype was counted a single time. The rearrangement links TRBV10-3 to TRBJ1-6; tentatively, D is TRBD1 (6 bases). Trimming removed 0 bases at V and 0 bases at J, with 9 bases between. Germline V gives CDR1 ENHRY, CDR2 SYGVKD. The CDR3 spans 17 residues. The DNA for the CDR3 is TGTGCCATCAGTGAGTCTGGACAGAGCTCCTATAATTCACCCCTCCACTTT. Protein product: CAISESGQSSYNSPLHF.

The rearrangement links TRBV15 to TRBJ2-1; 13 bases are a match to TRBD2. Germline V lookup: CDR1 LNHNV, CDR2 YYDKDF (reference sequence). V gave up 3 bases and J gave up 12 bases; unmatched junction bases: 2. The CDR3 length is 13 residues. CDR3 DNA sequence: TGTGCCACCAGCAGCAGACTAGCGGGAGGGCAGTTCTTC. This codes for CATSSRLAGGQFF.

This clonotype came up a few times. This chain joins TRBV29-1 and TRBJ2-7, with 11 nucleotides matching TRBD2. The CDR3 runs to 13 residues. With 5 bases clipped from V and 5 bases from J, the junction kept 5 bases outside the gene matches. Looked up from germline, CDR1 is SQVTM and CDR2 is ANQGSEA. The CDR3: CSVKTSGNHEQYF. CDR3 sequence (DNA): TGCAGCGTTAAGACTAGCGGGAATCACGAGCAGTACTTC.

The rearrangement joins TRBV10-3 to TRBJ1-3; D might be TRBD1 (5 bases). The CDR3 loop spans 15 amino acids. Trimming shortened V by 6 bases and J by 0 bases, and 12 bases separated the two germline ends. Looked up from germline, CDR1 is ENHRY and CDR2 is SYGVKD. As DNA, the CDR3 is TGTGCCATCAGCCTTGAACAGGTCTCTGGAAACACCATATATTTT. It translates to CAISLEQVSGNTIYF.

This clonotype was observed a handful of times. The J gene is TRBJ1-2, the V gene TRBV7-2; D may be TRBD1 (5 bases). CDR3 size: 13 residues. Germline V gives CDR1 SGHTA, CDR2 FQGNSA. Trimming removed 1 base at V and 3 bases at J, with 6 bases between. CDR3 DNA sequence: TGTGCCAGCAGCTTAGGACAGTACTATGGCTACACCTTC. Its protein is CASSLGQYYGYTF.

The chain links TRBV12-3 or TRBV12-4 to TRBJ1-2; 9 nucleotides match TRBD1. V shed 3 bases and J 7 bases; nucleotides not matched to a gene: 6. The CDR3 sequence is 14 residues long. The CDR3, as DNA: TGTGCCAGCAGTTTCTTGGGACAGGGCGCTGGCTACACCTTC. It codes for CASSFLGQGAGYTF.

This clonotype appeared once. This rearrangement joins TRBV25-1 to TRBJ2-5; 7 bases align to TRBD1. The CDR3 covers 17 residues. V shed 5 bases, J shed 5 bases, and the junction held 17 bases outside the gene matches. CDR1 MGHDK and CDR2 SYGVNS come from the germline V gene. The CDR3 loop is CASSTEGGLGKGETQYF. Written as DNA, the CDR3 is TGTGCCAGCAGTACTGAAGGGGGCCTCGGGAAGGGGGAGACCCAGTACTTC.

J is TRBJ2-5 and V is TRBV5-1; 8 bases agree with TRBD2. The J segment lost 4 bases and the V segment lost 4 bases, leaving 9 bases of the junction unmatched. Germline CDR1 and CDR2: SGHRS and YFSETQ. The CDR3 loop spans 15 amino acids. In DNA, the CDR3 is TGCGCCAGCAGCGCTTCCGGGACTAGGGGAGAGACCCAGTACTTC. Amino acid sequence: CASSASGTRGETQYF.

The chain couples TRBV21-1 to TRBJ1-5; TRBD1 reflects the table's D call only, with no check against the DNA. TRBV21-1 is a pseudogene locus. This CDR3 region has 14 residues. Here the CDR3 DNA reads TGTGCCAGCCTCGACAGTACTAGCGATCAGCCCCAGCATTTT. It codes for CASLDSTSDQPQHF.

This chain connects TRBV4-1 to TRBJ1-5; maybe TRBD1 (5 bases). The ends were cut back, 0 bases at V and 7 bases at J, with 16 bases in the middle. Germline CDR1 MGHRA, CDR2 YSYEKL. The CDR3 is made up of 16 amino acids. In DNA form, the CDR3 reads TGCGCCAGCAGCCAAGATGGGGGAAAGGGGTTCCAGCCCCAGCATTTT. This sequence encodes CASSQDGGKGFQPQHF.

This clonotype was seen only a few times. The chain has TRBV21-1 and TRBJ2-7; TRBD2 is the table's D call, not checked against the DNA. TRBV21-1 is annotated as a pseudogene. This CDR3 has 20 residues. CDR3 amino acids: CASSKASGTSGSWGSYEQYF. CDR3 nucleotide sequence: TGTGCCAGCAGCAAGGCCTCCGGGACTAGCGGGAGCTGGGGCTCCTACGAGCAGTACTTC.

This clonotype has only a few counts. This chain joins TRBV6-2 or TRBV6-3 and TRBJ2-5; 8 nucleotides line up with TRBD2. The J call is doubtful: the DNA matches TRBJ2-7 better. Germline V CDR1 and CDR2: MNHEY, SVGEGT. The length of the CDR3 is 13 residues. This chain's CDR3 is CASRSGSKTEQYF. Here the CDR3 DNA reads TGTGCCAGCAGAAGCGGGAGTAAGACCGAGCAGTACTTC.

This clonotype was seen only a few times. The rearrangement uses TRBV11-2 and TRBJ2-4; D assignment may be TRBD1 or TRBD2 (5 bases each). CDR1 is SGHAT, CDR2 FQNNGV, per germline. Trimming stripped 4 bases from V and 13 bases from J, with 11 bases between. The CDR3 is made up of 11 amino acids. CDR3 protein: CASSSGWEQYF. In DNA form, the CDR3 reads TGTGCCAGCAGCTCAGGGTGGGAGCAGTACTTC.

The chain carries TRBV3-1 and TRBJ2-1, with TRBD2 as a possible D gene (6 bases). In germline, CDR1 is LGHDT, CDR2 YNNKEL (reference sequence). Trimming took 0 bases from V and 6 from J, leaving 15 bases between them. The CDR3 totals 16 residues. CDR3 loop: CASSQDLRGGLNEQFF. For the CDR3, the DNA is TGTGCCAGCAGCCAAGATCTGAGGGGAGGTCTCAATGAGCAGTTCTTC.

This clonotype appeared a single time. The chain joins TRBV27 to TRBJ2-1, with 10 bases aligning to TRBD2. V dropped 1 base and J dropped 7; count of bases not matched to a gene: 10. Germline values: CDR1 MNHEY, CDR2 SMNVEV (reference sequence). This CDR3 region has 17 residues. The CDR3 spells CASSLLASGGGRNEQFF. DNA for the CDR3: TGTGCCAGCAGTTTATTGGCTAGCGGGGGAGGGCGGAATGAGCAGTTCTTC.

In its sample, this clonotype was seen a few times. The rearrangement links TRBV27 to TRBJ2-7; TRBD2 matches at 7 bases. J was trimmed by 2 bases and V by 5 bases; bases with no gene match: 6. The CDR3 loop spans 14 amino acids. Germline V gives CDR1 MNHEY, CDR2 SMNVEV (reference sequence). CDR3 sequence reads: CASSPGTIPYEQYF. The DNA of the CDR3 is TGTGCCAGCAGTCCCGGGACTATCCCCTACGAGCAGTACTTC.

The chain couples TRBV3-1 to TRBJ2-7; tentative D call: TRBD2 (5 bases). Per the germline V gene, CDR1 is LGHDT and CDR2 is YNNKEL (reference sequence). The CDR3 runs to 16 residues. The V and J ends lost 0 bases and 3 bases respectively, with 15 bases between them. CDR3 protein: CASSQDVGSGGYEQYF. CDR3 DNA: TGTGCCAGCAGCCAAGATGTCGGCAGTGGAGGCTACGAGCAGTACTTC.

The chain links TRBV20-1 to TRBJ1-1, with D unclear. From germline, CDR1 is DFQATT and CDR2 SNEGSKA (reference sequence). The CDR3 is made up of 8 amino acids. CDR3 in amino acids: CGNTEAFF. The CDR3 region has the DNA TGCGGGAACACTGAAGCTTTCTTT.